The following is a T cell receptor beta chain sequence with its context. The method was immunoSEQ multiplex PCR; TCRdb's version includes in-frame clones alone and lacks a portion of them. The sample includes more than 95,000 clones, approximately 86% seen only once; the top ten take over 10%. The sample belongs to a study of blood T cell repertoires in COVID-19. Study summary: The United States, Italy and Spain provided the acute and convalescent COVID-19 samples. Sources were T cells, B-cell-depleted T cells, or PBMCs; the material itself was cDNA or gDNA.

Trimming left V 5 bases short and J 1 base short, with 17 bases between. The CDR3 loop spans 16 amino acids. Germline CDR1 SEHNR, CDR2 FQNEAQ (reference sequence). The V call is TRBV7-9, the J call TRBJ1-1; tentative D call: TRBD1 (6 bases). The sequencing input was peripheral blood. The source of this sequence is an older woman in a cohort sampled during active or convalescent COVID-19. This CDR3 is CASSLAGGRGNTEAFF. Here the CDR3 DNA reads TGTGCCAGCAGCCTCGCGGGGGGCAGGGGGAACACTGAAGCTTTCTTT.